This record covers a single T cell receptor beta chain. This record belongs to a study of blood T cell repertoires in COVID-19. Background on the study: The analysed material was cDNA or gDNA that came from T cells, B-cell-depleted T cells, or PBMCs.

Assay: immunoSEQ multiplex PCR; the TCRdb copy retains only in-frame clones and omits some. The data contain about 330,000 clones, roughly 90% of them singletons. V was trimmed by 2 bases and J by 3 bases, leaving 17 bases between them. In germline, CDR1 is SGHAT, CDR2 FQNNGV. This CDR3 spans 17 amino acids. This TCR derives from a woman between 45 and 65 years old with active or convalescent COVID-19. Sequenced sample: peripheral blood. The V gene is TRBV11-2, the J gene TRBJ2-1; D may be TRBD2 (6 bases). Here the CDR3 reads CASSLLSGLNNYNEQFF. The CDR3 nucleotides are TGTGCCAGCAGCTTATTGTCAGGACTAAATAACTACAATGAGCAGTTCTTC.